This T cell receptor (beta chain) was profiled in a study of patients and donors after allogeneic stem cell transplantation. Between the trimmed V and J ends, which lost 1 base and 4 bases, there was a span of 14 bases. The CDR3 sequence is 14 residues long. Germline CDR1 and CDR2: DFQATT and SNEGSKA (reference sequence). TCRdb reprocessed the RT-PCR reads with MiXCR, giving one entry per CDR3 protein. The sample includes approximately 430,000 distinct CDR3 sequences, roughly 16% of them seen just once. This clonotype has just a few counts. The sequence derives from a human donor who was either an allogeneic HSCT recipient or a stem cell or donor lymphocyte infusion donor (not recorded which). It is not recorded whose cells these are; they may come from a transplant donor. Sample: blood, either unsorted or a sorted T cell fraction (not recorded which). The chain uses TRBV20-1 and TRBJ2-7; either TRBD1 or TRBD2 may fit D (5 bases each). The CDR3 DNA reads as TGCAGTGCTAGAGCCGGGACGACATTTTACGAGCAGTACTTC. Translated, it gives CSARAGTTFYEQYF.